This TCR beta chain derives from a study of identifying expanded T cells in peripheral blood. Study results and caveats: Over approximately two and four weeks, about 15 and 19 clones changed, versus roughly 1.1 between replicates.

The data were produced by immunoSEQ multiplex PCR, yet TCRdb's version contains in-frame clones alone and is incomplete. The table records approximately 130,000 clones, around four fifths of them present only once. Collection occurred without any documented infections or immune events in donors. This CDR3 contains 13 residues. From germline, CDR1 is SNHLY and CDR2 FYNNEI. Trimming took 8 bases from V and 2 from J, leaving 13 bases between them. This clone was detected many times. The target antigen is unknown. Sequencing was done on a sample of blood. V and J are TRBV2 and TRBJ2-7; no firm D call. This TCR came from a person aged 18 to 69 in good health. CDR3 nucleotide sequence: TGTGCCAGCCGCGCAGGTTCGGCCTACGAGCAGTACTTC. Translation gives CASRAGSAYEQYF.